The 30 T cell receptor beta chains reported below all come from one sample, sequenced in a study of blood T cell repertoires in COVID-19. TCRdb's copy holds only in-frame clones and misses some; the assay was immunoSEQ multiplex PCR. The data show tens of thousands of clones, with 80% to 85% seen just once and approximately 1.7% held by the top ten. Material for sequencing was peripheral blood. The source of these receptors is a woman aged 60-75 years with acute or convalescent COVID-19.

The genes are TRBV27 and TRBJ1-4; 8 bases map to TRBD1. The V and J ends lost 6 bases and 3 bases, in that order; junction bases with no gene match: 9. The CDR3 sequence is 16 residues long. Germline CDR1 is MNHEY and CDR2 is SMNVEV (reference sequence). CDR3 residues: CASSRRGRSSNEKLFF. The DNA for the CDR3 is TGTGCCAGCAGCCGCAGGGGGCGGTCTTCTAATGAAAAACTGTTTTTT.

This chain links TRBV29-1 with TRBJ1-1; D not resolved. Trimming cost V 6 bases and J 3 bases, with 11 bases left between them. The V gene's germline CDR1 is SQVTM and CDR2 ANQGSEA. The CDR3 sequence is 12 residues long. The CDR3 is CSVTGKYTEAFF. DNA for the CDR3: TGCAGCGTAACCGGGAAGTACACTGAAGCTTTCTTT. The variable domain in full, completed from reference TRBV29-1 and TRBJ1-1, reads SAVISQKPSRDICQRGTSLTIQCQVDSQVTMMFWYRQQPGQSLTLIATANQGSEATYESGFVIDKFPISRPNLTFSTLTVSNMSPEDSSIYLCSVTGKYTEAFFGQGTRLTVV.

The V gene is TRBV6-1, the J gene TRBJ1-1, with TRBD1 matching over 7 bases. The CDR3 is 15 residues long. Looked up from germline, CDR1 is MNHNS and CDR2 is SASEGT. Trimming removed 2 bases from V and 0 bases from J; junction bases left unmatched: 3. CDR3 sequence (DNA): TGTGCCAGCAGTGAATTTGGGACAGTGAACACTGAAGCTTTCTTT. Amino acid sequence: CASSEFGTVNTEAFF.

This chain uses TRBV2 with TRBJ2-2; D remains unclear. There are 12 residues in the CDR3. CDR1 is SNHLY and CDR2 is FYNNEI in the germline V gene. The germline V and J ends were trimmed by 2 bases and 6 bases, with 4 bases remaining between them. This CDR3 is CASSEQAGELFF. The CDR3, as DNA: TGTGCCAGCAGTGAACAGGCCGGGGAGCTGTTTTTT.

The V and J genes are TRBV9 and TRBJ1-2; 9 nucleotides match TRBD1. CDR1 SGDLS and CDR2 YYNGEE come from the germline V gene. CDR3 size: 18 residues. V lost 2 bases and J lost 5; bases outside the gene matches: 16. CDR3 sequence: CASSVSGSTGGGGYGYTF. In DNA form, the CDR3 reads TGTGCCAGCAGCGTCAGCGGATCTACAGGGGGCGGGGGTTATGGCTACACCTTC.

This sequence joins TRBV7-2 and TRBJ1-4, with 8 positions matching TRBD1. The length of the CDR3 is 15 residues. J lost 7 bases, V lost 3 bases, and 7 bases had no gene match. Per the germline V gene, CDR1 is SGHTA and CDR2 is FQGNSA. CDR3 in amino acids: CASSFNRGAGEKLFF. Here the CDR3 DNA reads TGTGCCAGCAGCTTCAACAGGGGGGCAGGTGAAAAACTGTTTTTT.

The CDR3 loop is CASSQNSLLGNTIYF. DNA for the CDR3: TGTGCCAGCAGCCAGAACAGTTTACTTGGAAACACCATATATTTT. The chain couples TRBV3-1 (or the pseudogene TRBV3-2) to TRBJ1-3; D gene ambiguous. There are 15 residues in the CDR3. Between the trimmed V and J ends, which lost 3 bases and 3 bases, there was a span of 12 bases. Per the germline V gene, CDR1 is LGHDT and CDR2 is YNNKEL (reference sequence).

This chain connects TRBV28 to TRBJ1-5; tentatively, D is TRBD1 (6 bases). This CDR3 region has 16 residues. The V gene's germline CDR1 is MDHEN and CDR2 SYDVKM. V was shortened by 2 bases and J by 2 bases, with 13 bases between the two germline ends. The CDR3, as DNA: TGTGCCAGCAGTTTAAGGGCAGGGGTGGGCAATCAGCCCCAGCATTTT. The encoded protein is CASSLRAGVGNQPQHF.

The V gene is TRBV19, the J gene TRBJ1-1; D unclear. CDR1 and CDR2 from the germline V gene are LNHDA and SQIVND (reference sequence). The ends were cut back, 4 bases at V and 7 bases at J, with 10 bases in the middle. CDR3 length equals 12 residues. Written as DNA, the CDR3 is TGTGCCAGTAGTACCGTGAGTGGTGAAGCTTTCTTT. It encodes CASSTVSGEAFF.

This clone was seen more than once but under ten times. The gene calls are TRBV7-2 and TRBJ1-5, with TRBD1 identical over 7 bases. In germline, CDR1 is SGHTA, CDR2 FQGNSA. V was clipped by 8 bases and J by 1 base; unmatched bases: 5. The CDR3 consists of 14 residues. The CDR3 DNA sequence: TGTGCCAGCTCCGACAGGGAAAGCAATCAGCCCCAGCATTTT. Protein product: CASSDRESNQPQHF.

This chain joins TRBV4-1 and TRBJ1-5, with 12 bases that match TRBD1. CDR3 length: 16 residues. Per the germline V gene, CDR1 is MGHRA and CDR2 is YSYEKL. Losses at the gene ends were 1 base for V and 7 bases for J; bases not matched to a gene: 5. CDR3 amino acids: CASSQVGQGAWQPQHF. CDR3 nucleotides: TGCGCCAGCAGCCAAGTGGGACAGGGGGCTTGGCAGCCCCAGCATTTT.

The V and J genes are TRBV15 and TRBJ1-2; no clear D. CDR1 is LNHNV and CDR2 is YYDKDF in the germline V gene (reference sequence). CDR3 length: 15 residues. Trimming stripped 0 bases from V and 6 bases from J, with 14 bases between. The CDR3 here is CATSRDLRRQDGYTF. The CDR3 nucleotides are TGTGCCACCAGCAGAGATCTCAGGCGTCAGGATGGCTACACCTTC.

The CDR3 loop reads CASTRNVRENGSYNEQFF. CDR3 in DNA: TGTGCCAGCACCCGAAACGTACGGGAGAACGGGTCCTACAATGAGCAGTTCTTC. J is TRBJ2-1 and V is TRBV7-9; possibly TRBD2 for D (6 bases). V lost 7 bases and J 1 base, leaving 23 bases between the germline ends. CDR3 length: 18 amino acids. Germline V CDR1 and CDR2: SEHNR, FQNEAQ (reference sequence).

The CDR3 is CATSDLRTGGVETQYF. CDR3 sequence (DNA): TGTGCCACCAGTGACCTGAGGACAGGGGGCGTCGAGACCCAGTACTTC. The J gene is TRBJ2-5, the V gene TRBV24-1; 11 bases are a match to TRBD1. Germline V gene data show CDR1 as KGHDR and CDR2 as SFDVKD. This CDR3 has 16 amino acids. Trimming removed 4 bases from V and 5 bases from J; junction bases left unmatched: 8.

This clone was picked up many times. The gene calls are TRBV28 and TRBJ2-3, with 13 bases that match TRBD2. The trim removed 4 bases at V and 8 bases at J, leaving 9 bases unmatched. This CDR3 is built from 16 residues. The germline CDR1 and CDR2 sequences are MDHEN and SYDVKM. The CDR3 coding sequence is TGTGCCAGCAGTTCCTCCGGGACTAGCGGGAAGGGTACGCAGTATTTT. This encodes CASSSSGTSGKGTQYF.

J is TRBJ1-5 and V is TRBV29-1; 9 bases align to TRBD1. CDR1 and CDR2 (germline): SQVTM, ANQGSEA. CDR3 length: 18 residues. V lost 6 bases to trimming and J lost 6 bases; unmatched junction nucleotides: 21. The CDR3 DNA reads TGCAGCGTCGATCTACGGGGACAGGGATTCGGTCTGGGTCAGCCCCAGCATTTT. Its protein is CSVDLRGQGFGLGQPQHF.

The rearrangement joins TRBV18 to TRBJ1-2; D is possibly TRBD1 (6 bases). CDR3 length equals 15 residues. Germline-derived CDR1 and CDR2 are KGHSH and LQKENI. V was cut by 6 bases and J by 4 bases, with 18 bases left in between. As DNA, the CDR3 is TGTGCCAGCTCGTCGACGGGGGGCGCGAGCTATGGCTACACCTTC. It yields the protein CASSSTGGASYGYTF. The full variable domain, completed using reference TRBV18 and TRBJ1-2, is NAGVMQNPRHLVRRRGQEARLRCSPMKGHSHVYWYRQLPEEGLKFMVYLQKENIIDESGMPKERFSAEFPKEGPSILRIQQVVRGDSAAYFCASSSTGGASYGYTFGSGTRLTVV.

This clone was seen more than once but under ten times. The gene calls are TRBV11-2 and TRBJ2-7; 8 bases fit TRBD2. V trimming: 6 bases; J trimming: 5 bases; junction bases outside the gene matches: 21. The CDR3 is made up of 18 amino acids. Germline CDR1 is SGHAT and CDR2 is FQNNGV. The CDR3 loop reads CASRLLGRVWGRHNEQYF. CDR3 bases: TGTGCCAGCAGACTTCTCGGGAGGGTTTGGGGGAGGCACAACGAGCAGTACTTC.

This rearrangement joins TRBV20-1 to TRBJ1-3; D gene ambiguous. With 3 bases removed from V and 0 bases from J, the gap between germline ends came to 9 bases. The CDR3 spans 14 residues. CDR1 and CDR2 from the germline V gene are DFQATT and SNEGSKA (reference sequence). CDR3 protein: CSASFESSGNTIYF. As DNA, the CDR3 is TGCAGTGCTAGTTTCGAGAGCTCTGGAAACACCATATATTTT.

The chain links TRBV2 to TRBJ2-7; maybe TRBD1 (6 bases). Trimming cost V 8 bases and J 1 base, with 15 bases left between them. Germline-derived CDR1 and CDR2 are SNHLY and FYNNEI. This CDR3 is built from 14 residues. The CDR3 loop is CASRTYRASYEQYF. Written as DNA, the CDR3 is TGTGCCAGCCGAACGTACAGGGCTTCCTACGAGCAGTACTTC.

The CDR3 loop reads CASRYEGTGGQPQHF. CDR3 nucleotide sequence: TGTGCCAGCAGGTACGAAGGGACAGGGGGCCAGCCCCAGCATTTT. The rearrangement uses TRBV6-6 and TRBJ1-5; 12 bases are a match to TRBD1. Per germline, CDR1 MNHNY and CDR2 SVGAGI (reference sequence). Germline trimming cut 6 bases from V and 7 bases from J; bases unmatched to any gene: 7. This CDR3 has 15 amino acids.

The rearrangement links TRBV5-1 to TRBJ1-2, with 11 bases that match TRBD1. The CDR3 runs to 17 residues. V was clipped by 3 bases and J by 0 bases; unmatched bases: 7. Looked up from germline, CDR1 is SGHRS and CDR2 is YFSETQ. The CDR3 coding sequence is TGCGCCAGCAGCTCACCCGGGACAGGGGGAGCTAACTATGGCTACACCTTC. This sequence encodes CASSSPGTGGANYGYTF.

The chain couples TRBV7-3 to TRBJ2-3; perhaps TRBD1 as D (5 bases). CDR3 length: 13 amino acids. Trimming cost V 0 bases and J 4 bases, with 5 bases left between them. Germline V gives CDR1 SGHTA, CDR2 FQGTGA. CDR3 bases: TGTGCCAGCAGCTTAACGGGGCCAGATACGCAGTATTTT. Translation gives CASSLTGPDTQYF.

The chain links TRBV29-1 to TRBJ1-1; TRBD1 matches at 9 bases. J lost 9 bases, V lost 4 bases, and 18 bases had no gene match. This CDR3 is built from 16 residues. The germline V gene has CDR1 SQVTM and CDR2 ANQGSEA. In DNA, the CDR3 is TGCAGCGTTGGCGAAGGGGGGACAGGGCAGAGTGGAAAAGCTTTCTTT. It translates to CSVGEGGTGQSGKAFF.

The chain links TRBV3-1 (or the pseudogene TRBV3-2) to TRBJ1-1; 8 bases line up with TRBD1. Germline assignment: CDR1 LGHDT and CDR2 YNNKEL (reference sequence). This CDR3 is 15 amino acids long. Unmatched junction bases numbered 4, after V lost 0 bases and J lost 4 bases. CDR3 DNA sequence: TGTGCCAGCAGCCAAGAGGCAGGGGGCCGCACTGAAGCTTTCTTT. As protein: CASSQEAGGRTEAFF.

The chain carries TRBV10-3 and TRBJ1-1; a possible D gene is TRBD1 (5 bases). V was pared by 3 bases and J by 7 bases, with 6 bases between. Germline CDR1 and CDR2: ENHRY and SYGVKD. This CDR3 has 11 amino acids. The CDR3 DNA reads as TGTGCCATCAGTGACGGGGGTGAAGCTTTCTTT. Its protein product is CAISDGGEAFF.

J is TRBJ1-2 and V is TRBV5-1; 8 bases are shared with TRBD1. The V segment lost 2 bases and the J segment 3 bases; nucleotides outside the gene matches: 6. The CDR3 spans 15 residues. Germline values: CDR1 SGHRS, CDR2 YFSETQ. CDR3 sequence reads: CASSFGAGGHYGYTF. CDR3 nucleotides: TGCGCCAGCAGCTTTGGGGCAGGGGGCCACTATGGCTACACCTTC.

This rearrangement joins TRBV7-2 to TRBJ2-5; 12 nucleotides agree with TRBD2. The CDR3 is 16 amino acids. V lost 5 bases to trimming and J lost 6 bases; unmatched junction nucleotides: 10. Germline lookup yields CDR1 SGHTA and CDR2 FQGNSA. The CDR3 reads CASSIRASGGAKTQYF. CDR3 in DNA: TGTGCCAGCAGCATAAGAGCTAGCGGGGGGGCGAAGACCCAGTACTTC.

The CDR3 DNA reads as TGTGCCAGCAGCTTAGTCTCGGGTGGCCGCACAGATACGCAGTATTTT. Its translation: CASSLVSGGRTDTQYF. The rearrangement links TRBV7-6 to TRBJ2-3; the D is unclear. V shed 1 base and J shed 1 base, with 12 bases lying between them. Germline V gives CDR1 SGHVS, CDR2 FNYEAQ. The CDR3 covers 16 residues.

The J gene is TRBJ2-6, the V gene TRBV4-1; 9 bases agree with TRBD1. With V trimmed by 1 base and J by 2 bases, 0 bases remained unmatched. Germline lookup yields CDR1 MGHRA and CDR2 YSYEKL. The CDR3 contains 16 residues. As DNA, the CDR3 is TGCGCCAGCAGCCAAGGACAGGGGGCTGGGGCCAACGTCCTGACTTTC. This gives the protein CASSQGQGAGANVLTF.